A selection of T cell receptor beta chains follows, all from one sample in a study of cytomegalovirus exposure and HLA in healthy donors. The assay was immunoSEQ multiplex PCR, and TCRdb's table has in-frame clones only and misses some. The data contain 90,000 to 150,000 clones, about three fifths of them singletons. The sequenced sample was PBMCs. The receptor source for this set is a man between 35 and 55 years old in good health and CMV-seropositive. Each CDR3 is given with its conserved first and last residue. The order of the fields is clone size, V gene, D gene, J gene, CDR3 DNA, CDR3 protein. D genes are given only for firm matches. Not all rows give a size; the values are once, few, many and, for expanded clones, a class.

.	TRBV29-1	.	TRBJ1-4	TGCAGCGTTGCACGGGCGGGGGATAGTGAAAAACTGTTTTTT	CSVARAGDSEKLFF
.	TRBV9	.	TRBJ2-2	TGTGCCAGCAGCGTAGCCGGGTTTGCTCGGGCCGGGGAGCTGTTTTTT	CASSVAGFARAGELFF
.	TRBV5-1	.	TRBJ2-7	TGCGCCAGCAGCTTGTTGGGGAGCTCCTACGAGCAGTACTTC	CASSLLGSSYEQYF
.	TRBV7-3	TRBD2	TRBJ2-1	TGTGCCAGCAGCTTAAAAGGCGGACTAGCATCCGAGCAGTTCTTC	CASSLKGGLASEQFF
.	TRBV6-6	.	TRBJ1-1	TGTGCCAGCAGTTACCTGGGCAACACTGAAGCTTTCTTT	CASSYLGNTEAFF
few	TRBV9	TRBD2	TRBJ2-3	TGTGCCAGCAGCGTAGTGGCTAGCGGGGGGGCCCCAGATACGCAGTATTTT	CASSVVASGGAPDTQYF
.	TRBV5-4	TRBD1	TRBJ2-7	TGTGCCAGCAGCCAGGGACAGGGGCTGGACGAGCAGTACTTC	CASSQGQGLDEQYF
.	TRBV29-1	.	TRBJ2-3	TGCAGCGCCCAACAGGGAAAGGGGACACCTAGCACAGATACGCAGTATTTT	CSAQQGKGTPSTDTQYF
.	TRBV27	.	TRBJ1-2	TGTGCCAGCAGGGTGGGGGGGGGCGGCTATGGCTACACCTTC	CASRVGGGGYGYTF
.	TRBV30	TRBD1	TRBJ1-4	TGTGCCTGGAGTGGGCAGGGGGCGAACGATGAAAAACTGTTTTTT	CAWSGQGANDEKLFF
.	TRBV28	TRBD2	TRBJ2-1	TGTGCCAGCAGTTTCCCTAGCGGGAGCTACAATGAGCAGTTCTTC	CASSFPSGSYNEQFF
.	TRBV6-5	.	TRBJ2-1	TGTGCCAGCACCCCGGTTGGGCTTAACAATGAGCAGTTCTTC	CASTPVGLNNEQFF
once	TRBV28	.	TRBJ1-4	TGTGCCAGCAGTTCTCCCTCGACGGGGGAAGGGAAACTGTTTTTT	CASSSPSTGEGKLFF
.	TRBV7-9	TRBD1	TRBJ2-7	TGTGCCAGCAGCTTTCAGGGGGCGAAGTACGAGCAGTACTTC	CASSFQGAKYEQYF
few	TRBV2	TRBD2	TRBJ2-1	TGTGCCAGCAGGGGGACTAGCGGGAGTAATGAGCAGTTCTTC	CASRGTSGSNEQFF
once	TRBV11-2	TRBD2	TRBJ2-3	TGTGCCAGCGGGGGGGGCGGGAGGAGAACAGGACCAGATACGCAGTATTTT	CASGGGGRRTGPDTQYF
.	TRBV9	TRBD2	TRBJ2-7	TGTGCCAGCAGCGTAGGGGGGACTAGCCCTCAGTACTTC	CASSVGGTSPQYF